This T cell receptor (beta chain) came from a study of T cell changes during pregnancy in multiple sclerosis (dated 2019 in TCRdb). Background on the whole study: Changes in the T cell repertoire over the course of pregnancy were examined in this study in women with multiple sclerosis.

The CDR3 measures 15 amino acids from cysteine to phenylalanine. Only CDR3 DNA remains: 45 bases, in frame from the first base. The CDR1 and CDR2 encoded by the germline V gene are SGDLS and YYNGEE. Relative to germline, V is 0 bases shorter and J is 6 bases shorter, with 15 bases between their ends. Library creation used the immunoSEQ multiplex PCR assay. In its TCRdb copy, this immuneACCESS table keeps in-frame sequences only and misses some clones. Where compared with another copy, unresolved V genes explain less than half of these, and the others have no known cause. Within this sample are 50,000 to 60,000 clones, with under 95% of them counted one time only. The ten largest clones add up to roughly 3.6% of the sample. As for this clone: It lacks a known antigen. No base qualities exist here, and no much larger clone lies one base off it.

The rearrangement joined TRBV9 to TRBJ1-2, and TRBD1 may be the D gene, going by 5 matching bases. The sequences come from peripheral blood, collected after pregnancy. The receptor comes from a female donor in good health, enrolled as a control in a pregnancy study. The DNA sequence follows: TGTGCCAGCAGCGTAGTAGAAGGGGCAGCGAATGGCTACACCTTC. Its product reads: CASSVVEGAANGYTF.